This T cell receptor (beta chain) was identified in a study of T cells in Graves' hyperthyroidism and ophthalmopathy. Researchers took RNA transcripts and amplified the TCR beta CDR3 regions from them. The HTBI primer set was used in a first-round RT-PCR of the TCR CDR3. TCRdb re-called the multiplex PCR reads through MiXCR, storing one row per CDR3 protein. The sample yields approximately 400,000 distinct CDR3 sequences, more than 13% seen once. Study-wide results and limits: Ophthalmopathy, which appeared later, was predicted by the model a median around 6.5 months before onset. A model of 13 V-J pairs discriminated ophthalmopathy from stable hyperthyroidism.

This clonotype appeared many times. Its antigen is currently unknown. Germline V gene data show CDR1 as MDHEN and CDR2 as SYDVKM. V lost 3 bases to trimming and J lost 0 bases, with 9 bases between them. The CDR3 loop spans 14 amino acids. The chain joins TRBV28 to TRBJ2-7; no clear D gene. The clonotype comes from a man aged 45-65 years with Graves' ophthalmopathy. The source material was blood. The DNA for the CDR3 is TGTGCCAGCAGTTTTTCGCAGCGCTCCTACGAGCAGTACTTC. Its translation: CASSFSQRSYEQYF.